These 9 T cell receptor beta chains share one sample of origin, sequenced in a study of cytomegalovirus exposure and HLA in healthy donors. The PCR made use of 60 Vbeta and 13 Jbeta primers. Measured with immunoSEQ multiplex PCR; TCRdb has only the in-frame clones, and not every one. This sample yields 95,000 to 150,000 clones, of which over 65% are seen a single time; about 1.8% belongs to the top ten. The sample was PBMCs. Receptors were obtained from a man aged 18-30 years in good health and CMV-seronegative.

V gene TRBV9 combines with J gene TRBJ2-3, with TRBD1 identical over 7 bases. CDR3 length: 15 amino acids. In germline, CDR1 is SGDLS, CDR2 YYNGEE. Unmatched junction bases numbered 4, after V lost 3 bases and J lost 0 bases. This chain's CDR3 is CASSAPGQSTDTQYF. CDR3 DNA sequence: TGTGCCAGCAGCGCCCCGGGACAGAGCACAGATACGCAGTATTTT.

This rearrangement joins TRBV6-1 to TRBJ2-5; 9 nucleotides agree with TRBD1. Matching the DNA end better, TRBJ2-7 makes the J call doubtful. The CDR3 extends over 14 amino acids. CDR1 and CDR2 (germline): MNHNS, SASEGT. As DNA, the CDR3 is TGTGCCAGCAGTTCTAGGGACAGGGACTACGAGCAGTACTTC. It specifies CASSSRDRDYEQYF.

A remark on this clone: One junction end disagrees with the germline gene, perhaps due to a read error. The chain joins TRBV7-9 to TRBJ2-7; 8 nucleotides line up with TRBD2. This CDR3 spans 11 amino acids. Germline values: CDR1 SEHNR, CDR2 FQNEAQ (reference sequence). The CDR3 coding sequence is TGTGCCAGCAGCTCGCGGGGGGAGCAGCACTTC. It translates to CASSSRGEQHF.

The chain has TRBV5-4 and TRBJ2-3, with 10 bases aligning to TRBD2. With 0 bases clipped from V and 4 bases from J, the junction kept 2 bases outside the gene matches. The CDR3 is made up of 15 amino acids. Germline V gene data show CDR1 as SGHNT and CDR2 as YYREEE (reference sequence). In DNA, the CDR3 is TGTGCCAGCAGCTTGGGCGGACTAGCGGCAGATACGCAGTATTTT. As protein: CASSLGGLAADTQYF.

The chain has TRBV2 and TRBJ2-5; TRBD2 might be the D (5 bases). The CDR3 is 15 amino acids. V gave up 1 base and J gave up 5 bases, with 14 bases separating them. Germline V gene lookup returns CDR1 SNHLY and CDR2 FYNNEI. CDR3 sequence reads: CASSEVVGAEETQYF. CDR3 DNA: TGTGCCAGCAGTGAAGTGGTGGGAGCAGAGGAGACCCAGTACTTC.

Only a few counts were recorded for this clone. This chain joins TRBV4-3 and TRBJ2-7, with TRBD2 identical over 13 bases. The CDR3 consists of 15 residues. Germline trimming cut 4 bases from V and 3 bases from J; bases unmatched to any gene: 3. CDR1 and CDR2 (germline): LGHNA, YSLEER. CDR3 nucleotide sequence: TGCGCCAGCAGCCGGGGACTAGCGGGGCTCTACGAGCAGTACTTC. It yields the protein CASSRGLAGLYEQYF.

The chain couples TRBV4-1 to TRBJ1-2; a weak D match, TRBD1 (5 bases). From germline, CDR1 is MGHRA and CDR2 YSYEKL. This CDR3 has 14 residues. Trimming removed 0 bases at V and 2 bases at J, with 7 bases between. CDR3 residues: CASSQDRGNYGYTF. CDR3 DNA: TGCGCCAGCAGCCAAGATCGGGGGAACTATGGCTACACCTTC.

V usage is TRBV14 and J usage is TRBJ1-1, with D perhaps TRBD1 (6 bases). The CDR3 consists of 17 residues. Germline values: CDR1 SGHDN, CDR2 FVKESK. The ends were cut back, 6 bases at V and 0 bases at J, with 20 bases in the middle. The CDR3 spells CASRKGGAVRMNTEAFF. CDR3 coding DNA: TGTGCCAGCAGGAAAGGGGGTGCGGTGAGGATGAACACTGAAGCTTTCTTT.

The chain is built from TRBV5-6 and TRBJ1-2; the match to TRBD1 covers 10 bases. Trimming at V came to 4 bases and at J to 8 bases, leaving 11 bases not matched to a gene. This CDR3 region has 15 residues. The germline CDR1 and CDR2 sequences are SGHDT and YYEEEE. The CDR3 DNA is TGTGCCAGCAGCCCGACAGGGGGCAATCTTGGAGGCTACACCTTC. Its translation is CASSPTGGNLGGYTF. Combining the CDR3 with reference TRBV5-6 and TRBJ1-2 gives the whole variable domain DAGVTQSPTHLIKTRGQQVTLRCSPKSGHDTVSWYQQALGQGPQFIFQYYEEEERQRGNFPDRFSGHQFPNYSSELNVNALLLGDSALYLCASSPTGGNLGGYTFGSGTRLTVV.